This T cell receptor beta chain was sequenced for a study of regulatory T cells in long-lasting Graves disease. Study results and caveats: Among persistent patients, a larger number of public clonotypes were shared (around 3,000) than among newly diagnosed patients (approximately 970).

The authors built TCR beta libraries using iRepertoire HTBI primers and Arm-PCR of CDR3 regions. Original data processing: Across all samples, under 65 TRBV segments and 11 to 15 TRBJ segments were identified. MiXCR, run by TCRdb on the multiplex PCR reads, gives a single entry per CDR3 protein. None of the V and J calls come from the authors' own analysis; TCRdb made them. Here the sample spans around 500,000 distinct CDR3 sequences, 15% to 20% being singletons. Remarks on this clonotype: Its antigen is not identified. This may come from a read error, since a much larger clone is one base off.

Between the trimmed V and J ends, which lost 3 bases and 6 bases, there was a span of 18 bases. The CDR3 spans 15 residues. Germline loops: CDR1 SGHRS, CDR2 YFSETQ. Documented time point: newly diagnosed GD, antithyroid drugs for less than 3 months. Extracted PBMC RNA gave rise to the TCR library. A further study also used this sample, focusing on T cells in Graves' hyperthyroidism and ophthalmopathy.

The origin of this receptor is a woman aged 35-60 years with Graves disease. V gene TRBV5-1 combines with J gene TRBJ1-2, with D perhaps TRBD1 (6 bases). The source material was peripheral blood mononuclear cells (PBMCs), sampled at new diagnosis, from a patient treated with antithyroid drugs. CDR3: CASSSAQGLRDGYTF. The CDR3 DNA is TGCGCCAGCAGCTCTGCACAGGGTTTAAGGGATGGCTACACCTTC.